A selection of T cell receptor beta chains follows, all from one sample in a study of blood T cell repertoires in COVID-19. Clones were sequenced by immunoSEQ multiplex PCR, and TCRdb holds only the in-frame ones, with some missing. The sample carries a few hundred thousand clones, roughly 90% recorded once. Source material: peripheral blood. Source of these receptors: a man between 18 and 29 years old with active or convalescent COVID-19. CDR3s include the opening cysteine and the closing phenylalanine or tryptophan. Fields, in order: V gene, clone size, CDR3 length, J gene, D gene, CDR3 DNA, CDR3 protein. The D gene is left open where the match is weak. A row's size may be missing; if present it is once, few, many or a size class.

>TRBV13|NA|13|TRBJ2-3|NA
TGTGCCAGCAGCGCCCGGTCCACAGATACGCAGTATTTT
CASSARSTDTQYF
>TRBV11-2|NA|13|TRBJ1-2|TRBD1
TGTGCCAGCAGCCACAGGGGTTTGGGTGGCTACACCTTC
CASSHRGLGGYTF
>TRBV15|NA|22|TRBJ1-3|NA
TGTGCCACCAGCAGAGATGAGTGGGCAGACGGCACTCACGACCCCTCTGGAAACACCATATATTTT
CATSRDEWADGTHDPSGNTIYF
>TRBV4-3|NA|13|TRBJ2-5|TRBD1
TGCGCCAGCAGCCGGGGACAGGGGGAGACCCAGTACTTC
CASSRGQGETQYF
>TRBV27|once|14|TRBJ1-1|TRBD1
TGTGCCAGCAGTAAGCGGGACAGGGGGCAGGAAGCTTTCTTT
CASSKRDRGQEAFF
>TRBV7-8|NA|15|TRBJ2-3|NA
TGTGCCAGCAGCTTACTGCCGACTAGCACAGATACGCAGTATTTT
CASSLLPTSTDTQYF
>TRBV6-5|NA|15|TRBJ1-2|NA
TGTGCCAGCAGAACTCGGGGGAGCCTCGGTAGCGGCTACACCTTC
CASRTRGSLGSGYTF
>TRBV20-1|NA|11|TRBJ2-7|NA
TGCAGTGCTAGTAACCTATACGAGCAGTACTTC
CSASNLYEQYF
>TRBV11-2|NA|13|TRBJ1-2|NA
TGTGCCAGCAGCTTAGGCCAACTTGATGGCTACACCTTC
CASSLGQLDGYTF
>TRBV9|NA|16|TRBJ2-2|TRBD2
TGTGCCAGCAGCCCCCCGGGGGGGCTTAGCACCGGGGAGCTGTTTTTT
CASSPPGGLSTGELFF
>TRBV25-1|NA|11|TRBJ1-2|NA
TGTGCCAGCAGGGACATCTATGGCTACACCTTC
CASRDIYGYTF
>TRBV4-1|NA|13|TRBJ2-7|NA
TGCGCCAGCAGCCAAGGAGCGTCCTACGAGCAGTACTTC
CASSQGASYEQYF
>TRBV5-1|NA|15|TRBJ2-5|NA
TGCGCCAGCAGCTTGTCGACCGATGGAGGGGAGACCCAGTACTTC
CASSLSTDGGETQYF
>TRBV28|NA|18|TRBJ2-4|TRBD2
TGTGCCAGCAGTTTAAGCGGGAGGGCAGCCGCTCCCAAAAACATTCAGTACTTC
CASSLSGRAAAPKNIQYF
>TRBV7-2|NA|16|TRBJ2-1|TRBD2
TGTGCCAGCAGCTTGACTAGCGGGATTTATAATGGTGAGCAGTTCTTC
CASSLTSGIYNGEQFF
>TRBV6-4|NA|13|TRBJ1-1|NA
TGTGCCAGCAGTGTAAATTTGAACACTGAAGCTTTCTTT
CASSVNLNTEAFF
>TRBV5-6|NA|14|TRBJ1-2|NA
TGTGCCAGCAGCTTGGATACAGGGACGGCTGGCTACACCTTC
CASSLDTGTAGYTF
>TRBV12-3/TRBV12-4|NA|13|TRBJ2-1|NA
TGTGCCAGCAAAATCCTAGGTGCGAATGAGCAGTTCTTC
CASKILGANEQFF
>TRBV5-4|NA|16|TRBJ2-3|NA
TGTGCCAGCAGCTTAATAACGGGAAAAAGGGGGGATACGCAGTATTTT
CASSLITGKRGDTQYF
>TRBV11-2|NA|15|TRBJ2-1|TRBD2
TGTGCCAGCAGCAGCCTAGCGGGGGGACGCAATGAGCAGTTCTTC
CASSSLAGGRNEQFF
>TRBV10-3|NA|15|TRBJ2-1|NA
TGTGCCATCAGTGAGCGGGAGACGTCCTACAATGAGCAGTTCTTC
CAISERETSYNEQFF
>TRBV27|NA|14|TRBJ1-2|NA
TGTGCCAGCAGTTTTGCCAACCGGGGATATGGCTACACCTTC
CASSFANRGYGYTF
>TRBV27|NA|15|TRBJ1-5|TRBD1
TGTGCCAGCAGTCCCCACCGGGACAGGGTTCAGCCCCAGCATTTT
CASSPHRDRVQPQHF
>TRBV7-2|NA|13|TRBJ2-5|NA
TGTGCCAGCAGCTTAGCTCTTCGAGAGACCCAGTACTTC
CASSLALRETQYF
>TRBV5-1|NA|12|TRBJ2-3|NA
TGCGCCAGCAGCCTGACAGTAGATACGCAGTATTTT
CASSLTVDTQYF
>TRBV7-9|NA|16|TRBJ2-7|NA
TGTGCCAGCAGCTTAGCGCTGGGAGTCCTAGGGAACGAGCAGTACTTC
CASSLALGVLGNEQYF
>TRBV12-3/TRBV12-4|NA|11|TRBJ1-5|NA
TGTGCCAGCAGTGCCGGGGGGCCCCAGCATTTT
CASSAGGPQHF
>TRBV10-1|NA|14|TRBJ2-1|NA
TGCGCCAGCAGCCTCGGACAGGGAGGGAATGAGCAGTTCTTC
CASSLGQGGNEQFF
>TRBV5-3|NA|15|TRBJ2-7|NA
TGTGCCAGAAGCCTGCAGGGGAAGCAACCCTACGAGCAGTACTTC
CARSLQGKQPYEQYF
>TRBV5-1|few|17|TRBJ1-1|TRBD1
TGCGCCAGCAGCCCCAATCGACAGGGAGAGATGAACACTGAAGCTTTCTTT
CASSPNRQGEMNTEAFF
>TRBV7-8|NA|17|TRBJ1-4|TRBD1
TGTGCCAGCAGCTCAGACCCCAGGGGGGCAACTAATGAAAAACTGTTTTTT
CASSSDPRGATNEKLFF
>TRBV11-2|NA|15|TRBJ1-1|NA
TGTGCCAGCAGCCCCGGGGAATTTTTAGGAACTGAAGCTTTCTTT
CASSPGEFLGTEAFF
>TRBV28|NA|14|TRBJ2-5|NA
TGTGCCAGCCTCCCCGGCAGGGTAAAAGAGACCCAGTACTTC
CASLPGRVKETQYF
>TRBV5-6|NA|16|TRBJ2-3|TRBD1
TGTGCCAGCAGCTTTATAGACAGGGCGGACACAGATACGCAGTATTTT
CASSFIDRADTDTQYF
>TRBV4-3|NA|16|TRBJ1-4|NA
TGCGCCAGCAGCCCGACTCGAGGCCCGAAGAATGAAAAACTGTTTTTT
CASSPTRGPKNEKLFF
>TRBV3-1/TRBV3-2|NA|13|TRBJ2-7|TRBD2
TGTGCCAGCAGCCCGGGACTAGTTTACGAGCAGTACTTC
CASSPGLVYEQYF
>TRBV27|NA|14|TRBJ2-1|NA
TGTGCCAGCAGCCAACTCGGGACATACAATGAGCAGTTCTTC
CASSQLGTYNEQFF
>TRBV27|NA|13|TRBJ1-2|TRBD1
TGTGCCAGCAGTTCGGACAGGTTCGGTGGCTACACCTTC
CASSSDRFGGYTF
>TRBV13|NA|16|TRBJ2-7|NA
TGTGCCAGCAGCTTAGGTCAGGGCCACCTCTCCTACGAGCAGTACTTC
CASSLGQGHLSYEQYF
>TRBV21-1|NA|11|TRBJ2-2|NA
TGTGCCAGCACCTCCGGCGGGGAGCTGTTTTTT
CASTSGGELFF
>TRBV3-1/TRBV3-2|NA|13|TRBJ2-3|NA
TGTGCCAGCAGCGAAGCCGGGGCAGATACGCAGTATTTT
CASSEAGADTQYF
>TRBV2|NA|14|TRBJ1-2|TRBD1
TGTGCCAGCAACCCACAGGGGGAATTGAGGGGCTACACCTTC
CASNPQGELRGYTF
>TRBV5-1|NA|15|TRBJ2-7|NA
TGCGCCAGCAGCTTGGATGAGACAGCCGACTACGAGCAGTACTTC
CASSLDETADYEQYF
>TRBV18|NA|13|TRBJ1-4|NA
TGTGCCAGCCTCGGACAAATTAATGAAAAACTGTTTTTT
CASLGQINEKLFF
>TRBV29-1|once|16|TRBJ2-1|NA
TGCAGCGTCGCCGCGCAGGGGGGCAGCTCCTACAATGAGCAGTTCTTC
CSVAAQGGSSYNEQFF
>TRBV3-1/TRBV3-2|NA|17|TRBJ2-5|TRBD2
TGTGCCAGCAGCCGATTCGGGACTAGCGTGAGGCAAGAGACCCAGTACTTC
CASSRFGTSVRQETQYF
>TRBV10-3|NA|16|TRBJ2-7|TRBD1
TGTGCCATCAGTGAGTCCCCGGGACAGGTTATGAACGAGCAGTACTTC
CAISESPGQVMNEQYF
>TRBV7-3|NA|14|TRBJ2-2|NA
TGTGCCAGCAGCTTAACGGGCGCGTCCGGGGAGCTGTTTTTT
CASSLTGASGELFF
>TRBV11-2|NA|15|TRBJ1-1|TRBD1
TGTGCCAGCAGCTTAGATCCAGGGGGGAACACTGAAGCTTTCTTT
CASSLDPGGNTEAFF
>TRBV2|NA|15|TRBJ2-5|TRBD2
TGTGCCAGCAGTGAAAGCCTAGCGGAGCAAGAGACCCAGTACTTC
CASSESLAEQETQYF
>TRBV11-2|NA|17|TRBJ2-1|NA
TGTGCCAGCAGCTTAGATGGGGCGGGGTCAATCTACAATGAGCAGTTCTTC
CASSLDGAGSIYNEQFF
>TRBV5-6|NA|19|TRBJ2-5|TRBD2
TGTGCCAGCAGCTTGTCGGTAATGAGCGGGGGGGCCCGGCTAGAGACCCAGTACTTC
CASSLSVMSGGARLETQYF
>TRBV27|NA|15|TRBJ1-3|TRBD1
TGTGCCAGCAGTCTACAGGGGCCCCCTCGAAACACCATATATTTT
CASSLQGPPRNTIYF
>TRBV7-9|few|15|TRBJ2-7|TRBD1
TGTGCCAGCAGCTGGACCGGGACAGGGTTCTACGAGCAGTACTTC
CASSWTGTGFYEQYF
>TRBV19|NA|14|TRBJ2-7|TRBD2
TGTGCCAGTAGTATAGTGGGAGGGCCCTACGAGCAGTACTTC
CASSIVGGPYEQYF